This T cell receptor beta chain was retrieved from a study of T cell responses to AZD1222 COVID-19 vaccine. Study-wide context: Second-dose intervals of approximately 4 or approximately 12 weeks were pooled.

Study-wide results and caveats: Repertoires were sampled only after the peak T cell response.

A remark on this clone: Its antigen is not identified.

V trimming: 6 bases; J trimming: 8 bases; junction bases outside the gene matches: 12. The germline CDR1 and CDR2 sequences are MNHEY and SMNVEV (reference sequence). This CDR3 has 14 amino acids. Libraries were prepared by immunoSEQ multiplex PCR; TCRdb keeps only in-frame clonotypes and omits some of them. Of 150,000 to 200,000 clones in the sample, about nine tenths are singletons; the top ten hold about 1.4%. The material sequenced was peripheral blood, taken on day 0 of AZD1222 vaccination. This TCR was recovered from an adult in good health. J is TRBJ1-2 and V is TRBV27; 7 bases fit TRBD1. The CDR3 loop reads CASRPLQGGRGYTF. Written as DNA, the CDR3 is TGTGCCAGCAGGCCCCTTCAGGGGGGAAGAGGCTACACCTTC.